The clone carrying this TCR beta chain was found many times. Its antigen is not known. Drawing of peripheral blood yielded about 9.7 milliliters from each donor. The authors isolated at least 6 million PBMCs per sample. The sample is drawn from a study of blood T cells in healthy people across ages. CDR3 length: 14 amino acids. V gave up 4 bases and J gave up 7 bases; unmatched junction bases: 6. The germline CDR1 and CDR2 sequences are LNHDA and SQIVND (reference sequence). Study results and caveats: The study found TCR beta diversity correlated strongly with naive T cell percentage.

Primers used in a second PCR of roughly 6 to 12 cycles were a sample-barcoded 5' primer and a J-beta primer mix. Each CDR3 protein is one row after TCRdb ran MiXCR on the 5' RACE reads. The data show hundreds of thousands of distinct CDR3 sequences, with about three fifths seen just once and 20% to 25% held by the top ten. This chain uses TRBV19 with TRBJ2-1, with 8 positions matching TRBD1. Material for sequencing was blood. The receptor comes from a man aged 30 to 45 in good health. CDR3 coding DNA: TGTGCCAGTAGTAACCAGGGGGCTAAAAATGAGCAGTTCTTC. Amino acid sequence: CASSNQGAKNEQFF.